Sequencing of this T cell receptor (beta chain) was carried out in a study of blood T cell repertoires in COVID-19. Using immunoSEQ multiplex PCR, the repertoire was profiled, and TCRdb retains in-frame clones only, with some absent. The table shows more than 200,000 clones, with approximately 86% occurring only once. In germline, CDR1 is SGHDN, CDR2 FVKESK. The CDR3 length is 14 residues. V shed 2 bases and J shed 6 bases, with 14 bases lying between them. This chain joins TRBV14 and TRBJ2-7, with a tentative D call TRBD2 (6 bases). The sample consisted of peripheral blood. This clonotype was sampled from a woman aged 50 to 65 with COVID-19, enrolled during active disease. The DNA for the CDR3 is TGTGCCAGCAGCCAAACGAGGGGACTCAGCGAGCAGTACTTC. This sequence encodes CASSQTRGLSEQYF. Full variable domain (remainder filled in from reference TRBV14 and TRBJ2-7): EAGVTQFPSHSVIEKGQTVTLRCDPISGHDNLYWYRRVMGKEIKFLLHFVKESKQDESGMPNNRFLAERTGGTYSTLKVQPAELEDSGVYFCASSQTRGLSEQYFGPGTRLTVT.